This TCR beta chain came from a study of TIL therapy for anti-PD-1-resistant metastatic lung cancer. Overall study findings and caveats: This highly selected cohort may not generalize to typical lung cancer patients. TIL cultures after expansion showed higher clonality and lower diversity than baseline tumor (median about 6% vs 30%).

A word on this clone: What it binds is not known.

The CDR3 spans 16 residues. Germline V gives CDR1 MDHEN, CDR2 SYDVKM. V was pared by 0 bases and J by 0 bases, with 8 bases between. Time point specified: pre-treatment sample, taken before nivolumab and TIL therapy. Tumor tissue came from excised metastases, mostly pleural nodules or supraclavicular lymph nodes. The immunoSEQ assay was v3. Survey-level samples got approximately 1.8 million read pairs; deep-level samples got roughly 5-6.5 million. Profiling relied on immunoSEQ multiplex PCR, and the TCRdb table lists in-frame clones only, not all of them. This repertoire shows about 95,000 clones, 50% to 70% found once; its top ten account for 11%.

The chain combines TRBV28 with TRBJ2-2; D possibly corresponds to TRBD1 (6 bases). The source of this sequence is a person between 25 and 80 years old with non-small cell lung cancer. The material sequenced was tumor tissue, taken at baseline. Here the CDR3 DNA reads TGTGCCAGCAGTTTATGGGCAGGGGCGAACACCGGGGAGCTGTTTTTT. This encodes CASSLWAGANTGELFF.